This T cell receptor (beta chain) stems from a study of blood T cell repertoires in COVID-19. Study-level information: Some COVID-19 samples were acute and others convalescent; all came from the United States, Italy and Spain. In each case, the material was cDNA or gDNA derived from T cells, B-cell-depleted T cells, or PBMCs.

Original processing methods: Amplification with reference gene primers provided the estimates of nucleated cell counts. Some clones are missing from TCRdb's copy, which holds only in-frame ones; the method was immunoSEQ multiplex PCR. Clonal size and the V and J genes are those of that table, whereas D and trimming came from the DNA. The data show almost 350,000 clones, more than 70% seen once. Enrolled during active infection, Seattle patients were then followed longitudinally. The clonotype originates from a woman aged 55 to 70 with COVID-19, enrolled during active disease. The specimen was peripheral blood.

The CDR3 coding sequence is TGTGCCAGCAGCCCCCAGGGGAAGGGCGGCACTGAAGCTTTCTTT. Protein sequence: CASSPQGKGGTEAFF. This rearrangement joins TRBV27 to TRBJ1-1, with TRBD1 as a possible D gene (6 bases). CDR1 and CDR2 from the germline V gene are MNHEY and SMNVEV (reference sequence). CDR3 length: 15 residues. V lost 6 bases, J lost 4 bases, and 18 bases lay in between.